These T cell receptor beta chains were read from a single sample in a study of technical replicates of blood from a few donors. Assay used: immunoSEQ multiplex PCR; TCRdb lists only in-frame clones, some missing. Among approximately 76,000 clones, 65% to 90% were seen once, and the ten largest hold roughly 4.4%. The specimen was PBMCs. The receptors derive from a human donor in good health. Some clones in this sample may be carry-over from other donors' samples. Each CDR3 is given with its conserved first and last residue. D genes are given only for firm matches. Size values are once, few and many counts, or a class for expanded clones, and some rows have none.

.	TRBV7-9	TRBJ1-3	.	CASSGDRRSFSGNTIYF	TGTGCCAGCAGCGGAGACAGGCGCTCTTTCTCTGGAAACACCATATATTTT
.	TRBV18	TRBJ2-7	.	CASSPQRPGLQPSYEQYF	TGTGCCAGCTCACCACAACGTCCGGGACTCCAACCCTCCTACGAGCAGTACTTC
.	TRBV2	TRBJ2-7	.	CASSEFGGMYEQYF	TGTGCCAGCAGTGAATTTGGGGGCATGTACGAGCAGTACTTC
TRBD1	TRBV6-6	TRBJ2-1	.	CASNPGQGYNEQFF	TGTGCCAGCAACCCGGGACAGGGCTACAATGAGCAGTTCTTC
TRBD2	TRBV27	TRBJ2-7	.	CASGREVGALLQYF	TGTGCCAGCGGCCGGGAGGTTGGGGCGCTACTGCAGTACTTC
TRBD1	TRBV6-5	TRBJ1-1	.	CASSKSQGGPTEAFF	TGTGCCAGCAGTAAGTCACAGGGGGGACCCACTGAAGCTTTCTTT
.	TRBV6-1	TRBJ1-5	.	CASSDSPGGAADTQHF	TGTGCCAGCAGTGATTCCCCGGGGGGGGCAGCAGATACGCAGCATTTT
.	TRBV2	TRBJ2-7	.	CASSLRDEQYF	TGTGCCAGCAGCCTCCGGGACGAGCAGTACTTC
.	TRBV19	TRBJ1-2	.	CASSAGILYGYTF	TGTGCCAGTAGTGCCGGGATTCTCTATGGCTACACCTTC
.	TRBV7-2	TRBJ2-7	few	CASSTQRGYEQYF	TGTGCCAGCAGTACACAGAGGGGGTACGAGCAGTACTTC
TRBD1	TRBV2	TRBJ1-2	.	CASSPGQGNYGYTF	TGTGCCAGCAGTCCGGGACAGGGAAACTATGGCTACACCTTC
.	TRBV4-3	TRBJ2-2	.	CASSQDSRVAGELFF	TGCGCCAGCAGCCAAGATTCGAGGGTTGCCGGGGAGCTGTTTTTT
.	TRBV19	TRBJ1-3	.	CASSIQTGNTIYF	TGTGCCAGTAGTATACAGACTGGAAACACCATATATTTT
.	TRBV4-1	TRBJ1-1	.	CASSQEEGRGNTEAFF	TGCGCCAGCAGCCAAGAGGAAGGGCGGGGGAACACTGAAGCTTTCTTT
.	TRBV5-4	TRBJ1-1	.	CASSLAGGQNTEAFF	TGTGCCAGCAGCTTGGCCGGCGGGCAGAACACTGAAGCTTTCTTT
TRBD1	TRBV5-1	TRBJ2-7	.	CASSWTRDRAVEQYF	TGCGCCAGCAGCTGGACCCGGGACAGGGCGGTCGAGCAGTACTTC
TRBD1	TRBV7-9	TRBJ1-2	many	CASSSGQGPYGYTF	TGTGCCAGCAGCTCAGGACAGGGGCCCTATGGCTACACCTTC
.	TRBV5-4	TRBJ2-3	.	CASSLILARDTQYF	TGTGCCAGCAGCTTGATCCTAGCGAGAGATACGCAGTATTTT
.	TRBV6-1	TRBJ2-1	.	CASGRGGVNEQFF	TGTGCCAGCGGCCGGGGAGGAGTCAATGAGCAGTTCTTC
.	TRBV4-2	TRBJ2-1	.	CASSPPWPEAGNEQFF	TGTGCCAGCAGCCCCCCCTGGCCCGAGGCTGGTAATGAGCAGTTCTTC
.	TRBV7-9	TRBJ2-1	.	CASSPSRRQQFF	TGTGCCAGCAGTCCCAGTAGGAGGCAGCAGTTCTTC
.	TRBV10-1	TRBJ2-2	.	CASSDREYVFF	TGCGCCAGCAGTGATCGGGAGTACGTGTTTTTT
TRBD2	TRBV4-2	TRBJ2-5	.	CASSQDPGGGQETQYF	TGTGCCAGCAGCCAAGATCCCGGCGGGGGGCAAGAGACCCAGTACTTC
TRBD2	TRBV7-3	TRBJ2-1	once	CASSETSGGYNEQFF	TGTGCCAGCAGCGAGACTAGCGGGGGATACAATGAGCAGTTCTTC
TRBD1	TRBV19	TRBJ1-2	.	CASVRVSTGAHYGYTF	TGTGCCAGTGTACGGGTTTCAACAGGGGCCCACTATGGCTACACCTTC
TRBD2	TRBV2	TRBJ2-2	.	CASRLAGLNPYTGELFF	TGTGCCAGTCGACTAGCGGGACTCAACCCCTACACCGGGGAGCTGTTTTTT
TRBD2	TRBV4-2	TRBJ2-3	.	CASSQGLAGGTDTQYF	TGTGCCAGCAGCCAGGGACTAGCGGGGGGGACAGATACGCAGTATTTT
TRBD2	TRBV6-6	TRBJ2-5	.	CASSERGWYQETQYF	TGTGCCAGCAGTGAGCGGGGGTGGTACCAAGAGACCCAGTACTTC
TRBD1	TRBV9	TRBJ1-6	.	CASSVAGTGDSPLHF	TGTGCCAGCAGCGTAGCGGGGACAGGGGATTCACCCCTCCACTTT
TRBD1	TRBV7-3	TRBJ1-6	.	CASSVGDRAYGSPLHF	TGTGCCAGCAGCGTCGGGGACAGGGCCTACGGTTCACCCCTCCACTTT
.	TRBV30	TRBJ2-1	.	CAWSPSIAEEQFF	TGTGCCTGGAGTCCGAGTATAGCAGAAGAGCAGTTCTTC
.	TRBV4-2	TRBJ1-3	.	CASSQDFPPTRNTIYF	TGTGCCAGCAGCCAAGATTTTCCCCCTACGCGAAACACCATATATTTT
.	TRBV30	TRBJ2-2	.	CAWSVLTYGELFF	TGTGCCTGGAGTGTACTTACTTACGGGGAGCTGTTTTTT
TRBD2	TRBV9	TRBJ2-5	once	CASSGTSGRHRETQYF	TGTGCCAGCAGCGGGACTAGCGGGAGGCACCGGGAGACCCAGTACTTC
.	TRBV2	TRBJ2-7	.	CASSEGLSYEQYF	TGTGCCAGCAGTGAAGGACTGTCCTACGAGCAGTACTTC